These 31 T cell receptor beta chains came from one sample sequenced in a study of cytotoxic CD8 clonotypes in ibrutinib-treated CLL. Sequencing used immunoSEQ multiplex PCR; TCRdb keeps in-frame clones, though not all of them. Of roughly 160,000 clones in the sample, 70% to 85% were seen once. This sample comprised PBMCs, obtained after 12 months of ibrutinib treatment. The origin of the receptors is a human donor with chronic lymphocytic leukemia.

This clone was counted a single time. The J gene is TRBJ2-7, the V gene TRBV4-1; 7 bases line up with TRBD1. Germline values: CDR1 MGHRA, CDR2 YSYEKL. The CDR3 has 15 residues. Trimming at V came to 0 bases and at J to 5 bases, leaving 7 bases not matched to a gene. The CDR3 nucleotides read TGCGCCAGCAGCCAAGATGAGGGGGCGCTCAACGAGCAGTACTTC. It encodes CASSQDEGALNEQYF.

The chain links TRBV7-9 to TRBJ2-1; D assignment may be TRBD1 or TRBD2 (5 bases each). The CDR3 is 14 amino acids. Germline values: CDR1 SEHNR, CDR2 FQNEAQ (reference sequence). Between the trimmed V and J ends, which lost 1 base and 6 bases, there was a span of 10 bases. CDR3 residues: CASSLGDALNEQFF. DNA of the CDR3: TGTGCCAGCAGCTTAGGGGACGCCCTCAATGAGCAGTTCTTC.

V usage is TRBV19 and J usage is TRBJ2-3; 8 bases align to TRBD2. The trim removed 0 bases at V and 7 bases at J, leaving 6 bases unmatched. The CDR3 contains 15 residues. Germline CDR1 and CDR2: LNHDA and SQIVND (reference sequence). CDR3 DNA: TGTGCCAGTAGTATAGAAACGGGGGGGCAATATACGCAGTATTTT. Amino acid sequence: CASSIETGGQYTQYF.

The genes are TRBV6-4 and TRBJ1-1, with D maybe TRBD1 (5 bases). The CDR3 extends over 14 amino acids. Germline CDR1 MRHNA, CDR2 SNTAGT. V lost 6 bases and J lost 6, with 17 bases in between. The CDR3 loop reads CASRGTGSFAEAFF. Written as DNA, the CDR3 is TGTGCCAGCAGGGGGACTGGGTCCTTCGCTGAAGCTTTCTTT.

The V call is TRBV7-2, the J call TRBJ1-1, with TRBD1 matching over 11 bases. V shed 4 bases, J shed 10 bases, and the junction held 11 bases outside the gene matches. CDR1 and CDR2 (germline): SGHTA, FQGNSA. CDR3 length: 15 amino acids. The CDR3 DNA is TGTGCCAGCAGCTCATTACCGGGACAGGGGGTGGGAGCTTTCTTT. This sequence encodes CASSSLPGQGVGAFF.

The V call is TRBV5-1, the J call TRBJ2-3; TRBD1 might be the D (6 bases). From germline, CDR1 is SGHRS and CDR2 YFSETQ. CDR3 length equals 15 residues. V lost 2 bases and J lost 2, with 12 bases in between. The CDR3 coding sequence is TGCGCCAGCAGCTTACAGGGAACCCTCACAGATACGCAGTATTTT. This encodes CASSLQGTLTDTQYF. Filled out from reference TRBV5-1 and TRBJ2-3, the complete variable domain reads KAGVTQTPRYLIKTRGQQVTLSCSPISGHRSVSWYQQTPGQGLQFLFEYFSETQRNKGNFPGRFSGRQFSNSRSEMNVSTLELGDSALYLCASSLQGTLTDTQYFGPGTRLTVL.

At least ten counts were recorded for this clone. The chain combines TRBV11-1 with TRBJ2-7; TRBD2 aligns across 9 bases. Germline V gives CDR1 SGHAT, CDR2 FQDESV (reference sequence). Trimming cost V 6 bases and J 3 bases; bases outside gene matches: 9. This CDR3 is 15 amino acids long. The CDR3 reads CASRNGREGLYEQYF. CDR3 coding DNA: TGTGCCAGCAGGAACGGGCGGGAGGGTCTCTACGAGCAGTACTTC.

V usage is TRBV11-2 and J usage is TRBJ2-5; 10 bases are shared with TRBD2. After removal of 2 bases from V and 3 bases from J, the junction contained 15 bases not matched to a gene. CDR1 and CDR2 (germline): SGHAT, FQNNGV. The CDR3 has 19 amino acids. This CDR3 reads CASSLFVLAGASAKETQYF. In DNA form, the CDR3 reads TGTGCCAGCAGCTTATTTGTCCTAGCGGGGGCCTCCGCAAAAGAGACCCAGTACTTC.

The rearrangement joins TRBV28 to TRBJ1-2; D gene uncertain. Germline values: CDR1 MDHEN, CDR2 SYDVKM. V gave up 5 bases and J gave up 4 bases, with 8 bases separating them. The CDR3 consists of 12 residues. CDR3 sequence (DNA): TGTGCCAGCAGTGAGGCCACCTATGGCTACACCTTC. As protein: CASSEATYGYTF.

The V gene is TRBV11-2, the J gene TRBJ1-6; D is possibly TRBD1 (5 bases). V was pared by 4 bases and J by 10 bases, with 26 bases between. The CDR3 runs 18 residues. Per germline, CDR1 SGHAT and CDR2 FQNNGV. The CDR3 DNA reads TGTGCCAGCAGCTACCACCTCCCGGGGGGAGGGAATACGTCACCCCTCCACTTT. Translated: CASSYHLPGGGNTSPLHF.

The gene calls are TRBV4-3 and TRBJ2-7; 14 bases map to TRBD2. The CDR3 covers 15 residues. V trimming: 0 bases; J trimming: 6 bases; junction bases outside the gene matches: 1. Germline loops: CDR1 LGHNA, CDR2 YSLEER. The CDR3 sequence: CASSQEGLAGGEQYF. CDR3 in DNA: TGCGCCAGCAGCCAAGAAGGACTAGCGGGGGGCGAGCAGTACTTC.

CDR3 sequence reads: CSVGGYSDGYTF. CDR3 in DNA: TGCAGCGTTGGGGGGTATAGCGATGGCTACACCTTC. The V call is TRBV29-1, the J call TRBJ1-2; a possible D gene is TRBD1 (5 bases). Germline CDR1 SQVTM, CDR2 ANQGSEA. Deletions cut 4 bases from V and 6 bases from J, with 12 bases between. The CDR3 runs 12 residues.

V gene TRBV6-1 combines with J gene TRBJ2-1, with D possibly being TRBD1 (6 bases). V lost 6 bases, J lost 6 bases, and 18 bases lay in between. Germline CDR1 MNHNS, CDR2 SASEGT. The CDR3 consists of 15 residues. CDR3 amino acids: CASRRPGQGPNEQFF. DNA of the CDR3: TGTGCCAGCAGGAGGCCGGGACAAGGCCCCAATGAGCAGTTCTTC.

The CDR3 region is CASSFEQGRSPLHF. The CDR3 DNA follows: TGTGCCAGCAGCTTCGAGCAAGGCCGCTCACCCCTCCACTTT. The chain has TRBV7-9 and TRBJ1-6; D uncertain. The CDR3 loop spans 14 amino acids. Trimming pared 3 bases from V and 10 bases from J, leaving 13 bases between. Looked up from germline, CDR1 is SEHNR and CDR2 is FQNEAQ (reference sequence).

This clone was found once. This sequence joins TRBV6-1 and TRBJ2-4, with 9 bases lining up with TRBD1. The CDR3 spans 16 residues. Germline CDR1 is MNHNS and CDR2 is SASEGT. V lost 4 bases, J lost 5 bases, and 9 bases stayed unmatched. The CDR3 DNA follows: TGTGCCAGCAGTGTACGGGTCTGGACAGGGGAAAACATTCAGTACTTC. Protein product: CASSVRVWTGENIQYF.

V gene TRBV15 combines with J gene TRBJ1-3; D gene unclear. V shed 0 bases and J shed 4 bases, with 4 bases lying between them. CDR1 LNHNV and CDR2 YYDKDF come from the germline V gene (reference sequence). This CDR3 comprises 13 residues. This CDR3 is CATSRDWGNTIYF. The CDR3 region has the DNA TGTGCCACCAGCAGAGATTGGGGAAACACCATATATTTT.

This chain links TRBV7-6 with TRBJ2-5, with a possible D match to TRBD2 (6 bases). Trimming removed 1 base at V and 2 bases at J, with 20 bases between. The length of the CDR3 is 18 residues. Germline CDR1 and CDR2: SGHVS and FNYEAQ. The CDR3 region is CASSLVGRTQGLQETQYF. CDR3 DNA sequence: TGTGCCAGCAGCTTAGTGGGGAGGACCCAGGGCCTACAAGAGACCCAGTACTTC.

The chain joins TRBV10-3 to TRBJ1-5; no firm D call. Trimming removed 0 bases at V and 5 bases at J, with 5 bases between. This CDR3 is 13 amino acids long. CDR1 is ENHRY, CDR2 SYGVKD, per germline. CDR3 bases: TGTGCCATCAGTGAGTCGACTCATCAGCCCCAGCATTTT. It translates to CAISESTHQPQHF.

The V call is TRBV7-2, the J call TRBJ1-4, with 7 bases aligning to TRBD1. The CDR3 covers 15 residues. Per the germline V gene, CDR1 is SGHTA and CDR2 is FQGNSA. Trimming cost V 7 bases and J 2 bases; bases outside gene matches: 7. The DNA of the CDR3 is TGTGCCAGCAAAGTTGACAGGGTCACTAATGAAAAACTGTTTTTT. Protein sequence: CASKVDRVTNEKLFF.

The chain employs TRBV6-1 and TRBJ2-1; D possibly uses TRBD1 or TRBD2 (5 bases each). V lost 5 bases and J 7 bases, leaving 15 bases between the germline ends. Germline-derived CDR1 and CDR2 are MNHNS and SASEGT. CDR3 length: 14 amino acids. CDR3 protein: CASSNGDGHNEQFF. The CDR3 coding sequence is TGTGCCAGCAGTAATGGGGACGGACATAATGAGCAGTTCTTC.

Only one count was recorded for this clone. The CDR3 nucleotides are TGCAGCTCCCACGCCTCCGCGGGAGGGGATACGCAGTATTTT. Protein: CSSHASAGGDTQYF. J is TRBJ2-3 and V is TRBV29-1; 9 bases are a match to TRBD2. Losses at the gene ends were 8 bases for V and 6 bases for J; bases not matched to a gene: 12. The CDR3 loop spans 14 amino acids. From germline, CDR1 is SQVTM and CDR2 ANQGSEA.

This clone was seen once. This chain links TRBV6-6 with TRBJ2-7; 8 nucleotides align to TRBD1. Trimming at V came to 6 bases and at J to 0 bases, leaving 1 base not matched to a gene. CDR3 length: 13 residues. The germline V gene encodes CDR1 MNHNY and CDR2 SVGAGI (reference sequence). The CDR3 spells CASSQGASYEQYF. In DNA form, the CDR3 reads TGTGCCAGCAGCCAGGGGGCCTCCTACGAGCAGTACTTC.

The V gene is TRBV6-1, the J gene TRBJ1-1; TRBD1 might be the D (6 bases). Trimming cost V 6 bases and J 1 base, with 9 bases left between them. The CDR3 contains 13 residues. CDR1 MNHNS and CDR2 SASEGT come from the germline V gene. The CDR3 DNA is TGTGCCAGCAGCGGACAGCCGAACACTGAAGCTTTCTTT. Translation gives CASSGQPNTEAFF.

The rearrangement joins TRBV5-1 to TRBJ1-2; D gene uncertain. Germline V gene data show CDR1 as SGHRS and CDR2 as YFSETQ. CDR3 length: 14 residues. The ends were cut back, 3 bases at V and 4 bases at J, with 13 bases in the middle. CDR3 DNA: TGCGCCAGCAGCTCTCCTGAGGCAACCTATGGCTACACCTTC. Translating gives CASSSPEATYGYTF.

This clone was detected many times. The chain combines TRBV28 with TRBJ1-3; D is possibly TRBD1 (5 bases). Germline V CDR1 and CDR2: MDHEN, SYDVKM. The CDR3 has 14 amino acids. V was cut by 7 bases and J by 1 base, with 11 bases left in between. CDR3 nucleotide sequence: TGTGCCAGCAAAACGGGGGGATCTGGAAACACCATATATTTT. Encoded protein: CASKTGGSGNTIYF. Combining the CDR3 with reference TRBV28 and TRBJ1-3 gives the whole variable domain DVKVTQSSRYLVKRTGEKVFLECVQDMDHENMFWYRQDPGLGLRLIYFSYDVKMKEKGDIPEGYSVSREKKERFSLILESASTNQTSMYLCASKTGGSGNTIYFGEGSWLTVV.

This sequence joins TRBV5-8 and TRBJ1-5, with D possibly TRBD1 on 6 matching bases. Germline V gene sequence: CDR1 SGHTS, CDR2 YDEGEE. The CDR3 sequence is 13 residues long. Trimming took off 5 bases at V and 11 bases at J, with 17 bases between the two ends. This CDR3 is CASRPGGPGAQHF. The CDR3 coding sequence is TGTGCCAGCAGGCCCGGGGGCCCAGGGGCCCAGCATTTT.

Points on this clone: At the DNA level, this CDR3 is encoded by other sequences in the same sample as well. The J gene is TRBJ1-4, the V gene TRBV2, with unresolved D. Germline-derived CDR1 and CDR2 are SNHLY and FYNNEI. Deletions cut 6 bases from V and 7 bases from J, with 15 bases between. The CDR3 runs to 14 residues. Here the CDR3 reads CASSEGPGGEKLFF. The CDR3 DNA sequence: TGTGCCAGCAGCGAGGGTCCCGGAGGTGAAAAACTGTTTTTT.

In this sample, this clone turned up a few times. The chain uses TRBV4-3 and TRBJ1-6; no firm D call. The CDR3 length is 13 residues. CDR1 and CDR2 from the germline V gene are LGHNA and YSLEER. Trimming pared 1 base from V and 14 bases from J, leaving 12 bases between. CDR3 sequence reads: CASSQVGNWALHF. DNA of the CDR3: TGCGCCAGCAGCCAAGTAGGGAATTGGGCCCTCCACTTT.

The genes are TRBV9 and TRBJ2-3, with D perhaps matching TRBD2 (5 bases). From germline, CDR1 is SGDLS and CDR2 YYNGEE. The ends were cut back, 0 bases at V and 3 bases at J, with 17 bases in the middle. The CDR3 has 17 amino acids. The CDR3 protein is CASSVGFEGLKTDTQYF. The CDR3 nucleotides are TGTGCCAGCAGCGTAGGATTCGAGGGCTTGAAGACAGATACGCAGTATTTT.

This chain links TRBV7-9 with TRBJ2-5, with 7 bases aligning to TRBD2. After removal of 0 bases from V and 5 bases from J, the junction contained 0 bases not matched to a gene. Germline V gene sequence: CDR1 SEHNR, CDR2 FQNEAQ (reference sequence). This CDR3 region has 13 residues. The CDR3 sequence is CASSLAGGETQYF. The CDR3 DNA is TGTGCCAGCAGCTTAGCGGGGGGGGAGACCCAGTACTTC. The full variable domain, with the rest looked up from reference TRBV7-9 and TRBJ2-5, is DTGVSQNPRHKITKRGQNVTFRCDPISEHNRLYWYRQTLGQGPEFLTYFQNEAQLEKSRLLSDRFSAERPKGSFSTLEIQRTEQGDSAMYLCASSLAGGETQYFGPGTRLLVL.

V is TRBV5-6 and J is TRBJ1-1; weak D call: TRBD1 (5 bases). This CDR3 contains 15 residues. Trimming took off 1 base at V and 5 bases at J, with 15 bases between the two ends. CDR1 and CDR2 from the germline V gene are SGHDT and YYEEEE. The CDR3 here is CASSLLGQGRTEAFF. CDR3 bases: TGTGCCAGCAGCTTGCTAGGTCAGGGCCGTACTGAAGCTTTCTTT.